This TCR beta chain was found in a study of Graves' ophthalmopathy and Graves' hyperthyroidism. Overall study results and limits: Ophthalmopathy progression cases were predicted by the model with approximately 66% sensitivity and less than 85% specificity. Blood also contained most of the expanded thyroid clonotypes above 0.001 frequency.

The authors amplified TCR beta CDR3 regions, and they did so from RNA transcripts for repertoire sequencing. Scientists carried out first-round RT-PCR using HTBI primers and then a second-round multiplex PCR. TCRdb reprocessed the multiplex PCR reads via MiXCR and lists one record per CDR3 protein. The sample holds more than 1,000,000 distinct CDR3 sequences, approximately 35% seen once. This clonotype appeared many times. The antigen is undetermined. Included hyperthyroidism patients were aged 18 to 65 and newly diagnosed (under 2 months' duration). If patients had other autoimmune diseases, uncontrolled infections, pregnancy or lactation, they were excluded. With 0 bases clipped from V and 4 bases from J, the junction kept 9 bases outside the gene matches. Germline CDR1 is SGDLS and CDR2 is YYNGEE. There are 16 residues in the CDR3.

The J gene is TRBJ1-2, the V gene TRBV9; TRBD1 aligns across 7 bases. This sequence originates from an adult man with Graves' hyperthyroidism. Sequencing was done on a sample of peripheral blood or thyroid tissue (not recorded which). The CDR3 DNA sequence: TGTGCCAGCAGCGTAGGCTCCGGGACAGCCGGCTATGGCTACACCTTC. It is translated as CASSVGSGTAGYGYTF. The full variable domain, completed using reference TRBV9 and TRBJ1-2, is DSGVTQTPKHLITATGQRVTLRCSPRSGDLSVYWYQQSLDQGLQFLIQYYNGEERAKGNILERFSAQQFPDLHSELNLSSLELGDSALYFCASSVGSGTAGYGYTFGSGTRLTVV.